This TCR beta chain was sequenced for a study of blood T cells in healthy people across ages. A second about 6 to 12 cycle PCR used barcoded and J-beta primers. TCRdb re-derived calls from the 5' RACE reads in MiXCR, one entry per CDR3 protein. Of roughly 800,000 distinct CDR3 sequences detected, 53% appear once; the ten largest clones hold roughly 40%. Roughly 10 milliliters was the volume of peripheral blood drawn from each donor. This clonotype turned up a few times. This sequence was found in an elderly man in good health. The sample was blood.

CDR3: CSAYYSPRGETQYF. In DNA, the CDR3 is TGCAGTGCTTATTACTCACCGAGGGGAGAGACCCAGTACTTC. The genes are TRBV20-1 and TRBJ2-5; D is tentatively TRBD1 or TRBD2 (5 bases each). The V gene's germline CDR1 is DFQATT and CDR2 SNEGSKA (reference sequence). The CDR3 is 14 residues long. Trimming shortened V by 5 bases and J by 4 bases, and 17 bases separated the two germline ends.